The clone carrying this T cell receptor beta chain was detected a few times. The sample belongs to a study of response to subunit inactivated influenza vaccine. TCRdb independently ran MiXCR on the RT-PCR reads; one entry per CDR3 protein. The data contain about 650,000 distinct CDR3 sequences, 15% to 18% of them seen just once; the ten biggest clones take up around a tenth. Germline assignment: CDR1 MGHRA and CDR2 YSYEKL. V shed 2 bases and J 14 bases; nucleotides not matched to a gene: 6. The CDR3 sequence is 12 residues long. J is TRBJ2-3 and V is TRBV4-1, with 8 bases fitting TRBD1. This clonotype was sampled from a man aged 50 to 59 who received an inactivated influenza vaccine. This sample comprised PBMCs from blood, obtained 12 days after vaccination. The CDR3: CASSQHQGAMYF. The DNA of the CDR3 is TGCGCCAGCAGCCAACACCAGGGGGCTATGTATTTT.